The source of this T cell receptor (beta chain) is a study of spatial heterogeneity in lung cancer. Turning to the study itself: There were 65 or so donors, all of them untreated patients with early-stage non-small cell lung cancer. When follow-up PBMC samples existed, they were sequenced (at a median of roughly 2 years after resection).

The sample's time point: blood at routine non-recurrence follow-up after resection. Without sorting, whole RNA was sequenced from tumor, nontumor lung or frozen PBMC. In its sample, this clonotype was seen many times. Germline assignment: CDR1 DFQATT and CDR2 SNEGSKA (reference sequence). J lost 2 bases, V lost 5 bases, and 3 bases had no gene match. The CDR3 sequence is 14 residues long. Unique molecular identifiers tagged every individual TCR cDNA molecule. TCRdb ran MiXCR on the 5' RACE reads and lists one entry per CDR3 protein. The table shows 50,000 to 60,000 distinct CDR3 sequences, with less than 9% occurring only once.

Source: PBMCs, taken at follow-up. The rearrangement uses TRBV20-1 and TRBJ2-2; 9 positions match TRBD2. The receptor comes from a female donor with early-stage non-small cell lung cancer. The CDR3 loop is CSALTSGNTGELFF. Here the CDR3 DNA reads TGCAGTGCTTTGACTAGCGGAAACACCGGGGAGCTGTTTTTT.